This TCR beta chain stems from a study of cytomegalovirus exposure and HLA in healthy donors. Broader study findings: In terms of immune exposure information, only CMV serostatus was available. A later analysis found most CMV-associated TCR beta chains apparently HLA-restricted.

The CDR3 runs to 11 residues. Germline CDR1 MDHEN, CDR2 SYDVKM. On this clone: The antigen remains undetermined. Compared with germline, one end of the junction differs, possibly owing to a read error.

PCR used 60 Vbeta primers and 13 Jbeta primers. This table comes from immunoSEQ multiplex PCR, and its TCRdb copy is limited to in-frame clones, with some not included. The table records tens of thousands of clones, approximately 66% of them present only once. The sequenced sample consisted of PBMCs. The receptor was derived from a male donor in good health and CMV-seropositive. V is TRBV28 and J is TRBJ1-1, with 7 bases fitting TRBD1. The CDR3 is CASSSRGPGGF. CDR3 DNA sequence: TGTGCCAGCAGTTCGCGGGGCCCAGGGGGCTTT.